The rows below give T cell receptor beta chains drawn from one sample of a study of early T cells in non-severe SARS-CoV-2 infection. TCRdb recomputed calls from the 5' RACE reads with MiXCR, one row per CDR3 protein. The data hold tens of thousands of distinct CDR3 sequences, with more than 7% observed a single time. Sequenced input: whole blood. The receptors were gathered from an adult who was a healthcare worker with PCR-confirmed SARS-CoV-2 infection or an uninfected control (not recorded which). CDR3s include the opening cysteine and the closing phenylalanine or tryptophan. The D gene is left open where the match is weak. Size is omitted from some rows. Given values are once, few, many or a class for expanded clones.

j_call d_call v_call clone_size cdr3_aa cdr3_nt
TRBJ1-1 TRBD1 TRBV18 few CASSRGQGTDTEAFF TGTGCCAGCTCACGCGGACAGGGAACAGACACTGAAGCTTTCTTT
TRBJ1-1 . TRBV29-1 many CSVVGSQNTEAFF TGCAGCGTTGTAGGGAGCCAGAACACTGAAGCTTTCTTT
TRBJ1-4 . TRBV5-4 many CASSTGSEEKLFF TGTGCCAGCAGCACAGGGTCTGAAGAAAAACTGTTTTTT
TRBJ2-1 TRBD1 TRBV28 many CASSSRRQGRVSFYNEQFF TGTGCCAGCAGTTCCCGACGACAGGGCCGGGTGTCTTTTTACAATGAGCAGTTCTTC
TRBJ2-3 . TRBV19 few CASNSAWSTDTQYF TGTGCCAGTAATAGCGCCTGGAGCACAGATACGCAGTATTTT
TRBJ2-5 . TRBV20-1 few CSARNRKTQYF TGCAGTGCTAGAAACAGAAAGACCCAGTACTTC
TRBJ2-3 . TRBV28 . CASSVGGYQDTQYF TGTGCCTCCTCGGTTGGCGGGTACCAGGATACGCAGTATTTT
TRBJ1-5 . TRBV6-6 many CASSYEGNQPQHF TGTGCCAGCAGTTACGAGGGGAATCAGCCCCAGCATTTT
TRBJ1-6 . TRBV6-6 medium-sized CASSPRGQEASPLHF TGTGCCAGCAGCCCCCGTGGGCAGGAGGCTTCACCCCTCCACTTT
TRBJ1-4 TRBD1 TRBV27 . CASSPRQGRGEKLFF TGTGCCAGCAGTCCCAGACAGGGTCGGGGAGAAAAACTGTTTTTT
TRBJ1-1 TRBD1 TRBV3-1 few CASSPLGQGLASAFF TGTGCCAGCAGCCCTCTAGGACAGGGTTTGGCTTCAGCTTTCTTT
TRBJ2-3 . TRBV7-3 many CASSLLGDTQYF TGTGCCAGCAGCCTTCTCGGAGATACGCAGTATTTT
TRBJ1-1 . TRBV29-1 . CSVASQGIGNTEAFF TGCAGCGTTGCTTCCCAGGGTATAGGGAACACTGAAGCTTTCTTT
TRBJ2-7 TRBD2 TRBV11-2 few CASSLVGTSTTYEQYF TGTGCCAGCAGCTTAGTCGGGACTAGCACAACCTACGAGCAGTACTTC
TRBJ1-1 . TRBV2 few CASSEGLNTEAFF TGTGCCAGCAGTGAAGGGCTGAACACTGAAGCTTTCTTT
TRBJ2-7 TRBD2 TRBV28 . CASSPPGLAGGEQYF TGTGCCAGCAGTCCCCCGGGACTAGCGGGAGGCGAGCAGTACTTC
TRBJ2-7 . TRBV19 many CASIGLRPSYEQYF TGTGCCAGTATTGGCCTACGGCCTTCCTACGAGCAGTACTTC
TRBJ2-6 TRBD1 TRBV28 . CASSKRQGRGRAGANVLTF TGTGCCAGCAGTAAACGACAGGGACGAGGTAGGGCTGGGGCCAACGTCCTGACTTTC
TRBJ2-7 TRBD1 TRBV14 many CASSLAGGFEQYF TGTGCCAGCAGCCTGGCAGGGGGATTCGAGCAGTACTTC
TRBJ1-1 TRBD1 TRBV29-1 many CSVVLGGVGTEAFF TGCAGCGTTGTCCTAGGGGGCGTAGGTACTGAAGCTTTCTTT